This TCR beta chain was retrieved from a study of T cell responses to AZD1222 COVID-19 vaccine. Here immunoSEQ multiplex PCR was the method, and the copy in TCRdb shows in-frame clones only, minus some. The data contain 25,000 to 30,000 clones, approximately 92% of them seen just once; the ten biggest clones take up about 8.1%. Second doses were pooled across both intervals (about 4 or about 12 weeks). Study findings and constraints: Vaccination with two AZD1222 doses was followed by a rise in Spike-specific TCR breadth and depth. Baseline seropositives among AZD1222 recipients totaled only five or six. Possibly, clonal diversity was underestimated; donors were largely white British and included more females.

As for this clone: Its antigen is not identified.

The receptor's source is an adult who received the AZD1222 COVID-19 vaccine. The sequenced sample was peripheral blood, obtained 28 days after the second AZD1222 dose.

The CDR3 DNA reads as TGTGCCAGCTCACCTCAAACGGGGACTCAGCCCCAGCATTTT. Its translation: CASSPQTGTQPQHF. The rearrangement joins TRBV18 to TRBJ1-5, with a possible D match to TRBD1 (5 bases). There are 14 residues in the CDR3. The germline gives CDR1 KGHSH, CDR2 LQKENI. V was shortened by 3 bases and J by 6 bases, with 12 bases between the two germline ends.